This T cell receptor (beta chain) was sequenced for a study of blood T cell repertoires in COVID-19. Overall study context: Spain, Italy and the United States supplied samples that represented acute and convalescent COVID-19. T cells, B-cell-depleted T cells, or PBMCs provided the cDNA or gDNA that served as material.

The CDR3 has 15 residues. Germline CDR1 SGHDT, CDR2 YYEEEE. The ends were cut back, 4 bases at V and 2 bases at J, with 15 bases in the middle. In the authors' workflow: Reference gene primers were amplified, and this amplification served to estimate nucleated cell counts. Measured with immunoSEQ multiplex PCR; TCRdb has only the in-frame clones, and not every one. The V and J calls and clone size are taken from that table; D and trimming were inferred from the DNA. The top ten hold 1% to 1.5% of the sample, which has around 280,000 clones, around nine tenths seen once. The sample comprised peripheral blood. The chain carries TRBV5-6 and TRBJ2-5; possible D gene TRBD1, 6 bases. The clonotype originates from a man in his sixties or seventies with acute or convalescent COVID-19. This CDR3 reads CASSVGGTKQETQYF. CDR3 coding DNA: TGTGCCAGCAGCGTAGGTGGGACAAAGCAAGAGACCCAGTACTTC.